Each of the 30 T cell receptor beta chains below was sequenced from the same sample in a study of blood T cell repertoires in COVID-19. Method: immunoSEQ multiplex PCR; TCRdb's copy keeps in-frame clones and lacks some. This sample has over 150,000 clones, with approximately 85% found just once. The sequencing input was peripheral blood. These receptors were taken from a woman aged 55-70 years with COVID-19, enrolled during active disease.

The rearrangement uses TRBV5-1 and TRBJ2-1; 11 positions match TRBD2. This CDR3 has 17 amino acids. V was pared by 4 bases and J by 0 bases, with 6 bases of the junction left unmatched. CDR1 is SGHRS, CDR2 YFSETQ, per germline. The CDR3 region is CASSGGTSGSSYNEQFF. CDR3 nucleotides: TGCGCCAGCAGCGGAGGGACTAGCGGCAGCTCCTACAATGAGCAGTTCTTC.

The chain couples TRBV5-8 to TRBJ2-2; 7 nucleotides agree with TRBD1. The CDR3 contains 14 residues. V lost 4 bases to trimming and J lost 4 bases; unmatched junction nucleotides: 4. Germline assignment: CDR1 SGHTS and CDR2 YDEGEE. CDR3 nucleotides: TGTGCCAGCAGCCGGGACAGCCTCACCGGGGAGCTGTTTTTT. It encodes CASSRDSLTGELFF.

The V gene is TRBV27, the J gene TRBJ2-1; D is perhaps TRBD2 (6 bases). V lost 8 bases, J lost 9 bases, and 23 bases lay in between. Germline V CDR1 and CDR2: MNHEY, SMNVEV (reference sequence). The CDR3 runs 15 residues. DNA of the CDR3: TGTGCCAGCTCCCCCCGGGACTCCCCCCGAGGTGAGCAGTTCTTC. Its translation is CASSPRDSPRGEQFF.

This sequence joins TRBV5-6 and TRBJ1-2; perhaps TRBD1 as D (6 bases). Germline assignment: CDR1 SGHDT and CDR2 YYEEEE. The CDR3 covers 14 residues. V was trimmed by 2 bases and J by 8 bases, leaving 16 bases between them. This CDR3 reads CASSFRGGAGGYTF. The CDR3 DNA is TGTGCCAGCAGCTTCCGTGGGGGCGCCGGGGGCTACACCTTC.

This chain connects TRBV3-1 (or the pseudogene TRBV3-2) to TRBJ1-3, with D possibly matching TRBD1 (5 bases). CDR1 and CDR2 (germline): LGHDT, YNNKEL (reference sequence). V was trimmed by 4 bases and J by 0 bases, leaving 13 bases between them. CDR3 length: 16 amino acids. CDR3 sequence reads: CASSPDGTPSGNTIYF. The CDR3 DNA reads TGTGCCAGCAGCCCGGATGGGACTCCCTCTGGAAACACCATATATTTT.

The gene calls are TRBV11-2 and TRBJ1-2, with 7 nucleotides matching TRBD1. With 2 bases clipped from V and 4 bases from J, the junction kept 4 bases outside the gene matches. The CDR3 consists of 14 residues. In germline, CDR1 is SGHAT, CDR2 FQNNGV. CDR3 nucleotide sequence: TGTGCCAGCAGCTTAAAGGGGGCGCGCTATGGCTACACCTTC. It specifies CASSLKGARYGYTF.

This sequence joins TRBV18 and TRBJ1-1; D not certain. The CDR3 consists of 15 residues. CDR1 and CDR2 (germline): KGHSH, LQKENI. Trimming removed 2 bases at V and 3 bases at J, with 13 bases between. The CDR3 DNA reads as TGTGCCAGCTCACCAAGTCAGCGGTTCGACACTGAAGCTTTCTTT. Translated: CASSPSQRFDTEAFF.

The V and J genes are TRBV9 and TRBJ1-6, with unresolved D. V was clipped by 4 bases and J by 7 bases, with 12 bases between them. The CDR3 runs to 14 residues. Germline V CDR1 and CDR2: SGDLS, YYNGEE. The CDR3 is CASSLRAGNSPLHF. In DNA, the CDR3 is TGTGCCAGCAGCCTGAGGGCGGGGAATTCACCCCTCCACTTT.

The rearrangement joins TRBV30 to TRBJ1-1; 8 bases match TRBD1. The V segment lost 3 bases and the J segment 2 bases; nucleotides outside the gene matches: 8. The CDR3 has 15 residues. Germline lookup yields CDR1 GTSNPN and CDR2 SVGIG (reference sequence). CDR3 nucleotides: TGTGCCTGGAGCCCCCTGACAGGGGTAAACACTGAAGCTTTCTTT. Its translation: CAWSPLTGVNTEAFF. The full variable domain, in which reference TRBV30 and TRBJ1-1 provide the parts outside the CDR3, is SQTIHQWPATLVQPVGSPLSLECTVEGTSNPNLYWYRQAAGRGLQLLFYSVGIGQISSEVPQNLSASRPQDRQFILSSKKLLLSDSGFYLCAWSPLTGVNTEAFFGQGTRLTVV.

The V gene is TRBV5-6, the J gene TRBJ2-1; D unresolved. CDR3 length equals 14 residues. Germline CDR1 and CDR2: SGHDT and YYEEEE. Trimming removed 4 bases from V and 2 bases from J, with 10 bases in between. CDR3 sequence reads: CASSQRGPYNEQFF. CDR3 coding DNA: TGTGCCAGCAGCCAACGAGGTCCCTACAATGAGCAGTTCTTC.

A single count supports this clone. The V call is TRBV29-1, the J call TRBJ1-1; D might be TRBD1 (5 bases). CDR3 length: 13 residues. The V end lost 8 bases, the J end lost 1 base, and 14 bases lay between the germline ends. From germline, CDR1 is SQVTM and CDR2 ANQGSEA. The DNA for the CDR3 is TGCAGCTTCGGACGGGGGGGGAACACTGAAGCTTTCTTT. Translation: CSFGRGGNTEAFF.

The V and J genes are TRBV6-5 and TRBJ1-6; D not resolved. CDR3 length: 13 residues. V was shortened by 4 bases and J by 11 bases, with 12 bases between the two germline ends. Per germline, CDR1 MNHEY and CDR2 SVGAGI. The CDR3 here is CASSSHEGTPLHF. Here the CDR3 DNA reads TGTGCCAGCAGTTCTCACGAGGGAACACCCCTCCACTTT.

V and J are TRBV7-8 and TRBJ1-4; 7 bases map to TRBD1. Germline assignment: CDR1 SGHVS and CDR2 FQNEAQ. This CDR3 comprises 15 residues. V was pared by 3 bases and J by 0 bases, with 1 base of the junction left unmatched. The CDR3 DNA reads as TGTGCCAGCAGCTTCCAGGGGGCAACTAATGAAAAACTGTTTTTT. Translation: CASSFQGATNEKLFF.

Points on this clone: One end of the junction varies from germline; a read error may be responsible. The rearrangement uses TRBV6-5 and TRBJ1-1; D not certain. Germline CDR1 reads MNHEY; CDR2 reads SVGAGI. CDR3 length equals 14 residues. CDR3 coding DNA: TGTGCCAGCAGCGACCTTAGCCCGAACCCTGAAGCTTTCTTT. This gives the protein CASSDLSPNPEAFF.

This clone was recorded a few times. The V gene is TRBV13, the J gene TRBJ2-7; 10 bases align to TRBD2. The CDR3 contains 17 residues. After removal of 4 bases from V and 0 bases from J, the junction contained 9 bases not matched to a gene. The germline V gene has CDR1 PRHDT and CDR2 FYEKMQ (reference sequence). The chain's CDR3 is CASSSTPGLALSYEQYF. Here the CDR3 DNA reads TGTGCCAGCAGCTCAACCCCGGGACTAGCGCTCTCCTACGAGCAGTACTTC.

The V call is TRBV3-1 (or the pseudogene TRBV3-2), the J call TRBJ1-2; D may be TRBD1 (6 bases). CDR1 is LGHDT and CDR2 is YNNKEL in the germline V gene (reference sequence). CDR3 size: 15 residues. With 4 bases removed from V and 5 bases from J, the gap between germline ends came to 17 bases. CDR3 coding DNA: TGTGCCAGCAGCCCCCCCTACGGCACAGGGTATGGCTACACCTTC. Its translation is CASSPPYGTGYGYTF.

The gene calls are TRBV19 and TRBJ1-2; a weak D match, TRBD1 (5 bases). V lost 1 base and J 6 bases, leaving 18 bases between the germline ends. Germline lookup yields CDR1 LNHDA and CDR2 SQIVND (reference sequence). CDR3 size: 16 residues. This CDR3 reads CASSIVSYGAQDGYTF. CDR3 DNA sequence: TGTGCCAGTAGTATAGTCAGTTATGGGGCACAGGATGGCTACACCTTC.

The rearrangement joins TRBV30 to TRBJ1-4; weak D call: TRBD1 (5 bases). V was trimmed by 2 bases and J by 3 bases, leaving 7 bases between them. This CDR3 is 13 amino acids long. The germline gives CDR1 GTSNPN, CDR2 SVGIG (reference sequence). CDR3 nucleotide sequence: TGTGCCTGGAGTAGGGGTTCTAATGAAAAACTGTTTTTT. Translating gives CAWSRGSNEKLFF.

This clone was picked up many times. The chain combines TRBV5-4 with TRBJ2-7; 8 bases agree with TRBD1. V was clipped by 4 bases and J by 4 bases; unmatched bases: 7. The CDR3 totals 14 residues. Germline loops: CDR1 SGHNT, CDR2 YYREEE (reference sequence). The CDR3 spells CASSIRGRAYEQYF. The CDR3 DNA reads TGTGCCAGCAGCATCAGGGGGCGTGCGTACGAGCAGTACTTC.

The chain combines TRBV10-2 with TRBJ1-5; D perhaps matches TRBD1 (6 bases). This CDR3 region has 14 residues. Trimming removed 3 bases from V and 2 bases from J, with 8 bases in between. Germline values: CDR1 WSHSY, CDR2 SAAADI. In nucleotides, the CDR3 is TGCGCCAGCAGTGAACAGGGTGGCAATCAGCCCCAGCATTTT. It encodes CASSEQGGNQPQHF.

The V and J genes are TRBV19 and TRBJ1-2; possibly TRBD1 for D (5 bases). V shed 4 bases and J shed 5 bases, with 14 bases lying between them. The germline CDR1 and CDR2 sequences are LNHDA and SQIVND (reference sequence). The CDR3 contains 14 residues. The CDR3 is CASSTTSTDYGYTF. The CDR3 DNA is TGTGCCAGTAGTACTACCTCGACAGATTATGGCTACACCTTC.

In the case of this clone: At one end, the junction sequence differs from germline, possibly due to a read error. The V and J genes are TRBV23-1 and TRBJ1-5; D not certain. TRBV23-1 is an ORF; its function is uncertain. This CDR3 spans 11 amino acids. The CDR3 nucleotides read TGCGCCAGCAGTCAATCCCCCAAGAGGAATTTT. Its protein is CASSQSPKRNF.

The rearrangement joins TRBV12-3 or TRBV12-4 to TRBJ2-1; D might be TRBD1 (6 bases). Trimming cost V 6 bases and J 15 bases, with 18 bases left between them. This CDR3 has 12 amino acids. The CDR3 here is CASRTSGTRGFF. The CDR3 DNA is TGTGCCAGCAGAACCTCCGGGACCAGGGGGTTCTTC.

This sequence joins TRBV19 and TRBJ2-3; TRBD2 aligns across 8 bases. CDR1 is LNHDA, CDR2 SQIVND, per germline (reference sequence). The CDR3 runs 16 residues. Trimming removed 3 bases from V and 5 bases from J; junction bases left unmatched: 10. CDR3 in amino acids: CASSIKRGGRGDTQYF. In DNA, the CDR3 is TGTGCCAGTAGTATCAAACGGGGGGGCCGGGGAGATACGCAGTATTTT.

For the CDR3, the DNA is TGTGCCACCTCACCCGGAGGGAGGGCTGAAGCTTTCTTT. Protein product: CATSPGGRAEAFF. The chain combines TRBV19 with TRBJ1-1; D is ambiguous. There are 13 residues in the CDR3. The ends were cut back, 10 bases at V and 6 bases at J, with 18 bases in the middle. CDR1 and CDR2 (germline): LNHDA, SQIVND (reference sequence).

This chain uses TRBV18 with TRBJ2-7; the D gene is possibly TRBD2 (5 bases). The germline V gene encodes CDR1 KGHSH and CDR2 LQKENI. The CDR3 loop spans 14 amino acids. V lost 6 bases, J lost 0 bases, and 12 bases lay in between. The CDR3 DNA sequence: TGTGCCAGCTCGACGGGGATGGCCTCCTACGAGCAGTACTTC. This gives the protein CASSTGMASYEQYF. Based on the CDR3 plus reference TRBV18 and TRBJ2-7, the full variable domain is NAGVMQNPRHLVRRRGQEARLRCSPMKGHSHVYWYRQLPEEGLKFMVYLQKENIIDESGMPKERFSAEFPKEGPSILRIQQVVRGDSAAYFCASSTGMASYEQYFGPGTRLTVT.

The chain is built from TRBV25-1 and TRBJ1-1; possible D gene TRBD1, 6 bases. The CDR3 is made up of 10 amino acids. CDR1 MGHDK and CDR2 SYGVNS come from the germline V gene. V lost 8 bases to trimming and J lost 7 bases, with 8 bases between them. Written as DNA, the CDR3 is TGTGCCAGCCACAGGGATGAAGCTTTCTTT. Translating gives CASHRDEAFF.

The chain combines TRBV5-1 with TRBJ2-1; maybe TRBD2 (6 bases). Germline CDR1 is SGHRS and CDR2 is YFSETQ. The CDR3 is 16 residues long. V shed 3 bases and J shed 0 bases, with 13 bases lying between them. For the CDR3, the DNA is TGCGCCAGCAGCTCCTATGGGGGGAGCTCCTACAATGAGCAGTTCTTC. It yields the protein CASSSYGGSSYNEQFF.

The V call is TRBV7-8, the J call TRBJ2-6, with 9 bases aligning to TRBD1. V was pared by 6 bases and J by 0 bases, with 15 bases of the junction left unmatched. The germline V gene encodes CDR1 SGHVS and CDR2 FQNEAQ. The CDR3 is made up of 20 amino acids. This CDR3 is CASRIPGQGLPISGANVLTF. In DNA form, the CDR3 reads TGTGCCAGCAGGATCCCGGGACAGGGCTTACCGATCTCTGGGGCCAACGTCCTGACTTTC.

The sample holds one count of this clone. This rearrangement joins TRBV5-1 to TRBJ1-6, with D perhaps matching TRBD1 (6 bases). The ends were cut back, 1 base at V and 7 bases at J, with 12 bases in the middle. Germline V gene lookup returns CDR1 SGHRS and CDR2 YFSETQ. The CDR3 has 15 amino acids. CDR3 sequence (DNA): TGCGCCAGCAGCTTGACAGGGACGGTAAATTCACCCCTCCACTTT. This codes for CASSLTGTVNSPLHF.